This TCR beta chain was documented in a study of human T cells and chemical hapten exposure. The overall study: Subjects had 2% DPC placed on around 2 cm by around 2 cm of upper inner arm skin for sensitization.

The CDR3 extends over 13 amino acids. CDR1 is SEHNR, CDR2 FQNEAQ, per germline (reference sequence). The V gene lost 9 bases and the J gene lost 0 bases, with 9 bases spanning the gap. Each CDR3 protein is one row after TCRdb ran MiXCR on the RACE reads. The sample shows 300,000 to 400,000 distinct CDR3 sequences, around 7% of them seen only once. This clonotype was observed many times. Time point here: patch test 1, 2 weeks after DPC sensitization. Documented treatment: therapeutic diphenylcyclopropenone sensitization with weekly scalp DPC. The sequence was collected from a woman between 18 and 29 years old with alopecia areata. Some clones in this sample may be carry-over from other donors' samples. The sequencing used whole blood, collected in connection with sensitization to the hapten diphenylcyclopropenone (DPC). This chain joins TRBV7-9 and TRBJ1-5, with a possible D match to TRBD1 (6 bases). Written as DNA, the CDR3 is TGTGCCAGTCAGGGGATTAGCAATCAGCCCCAGCATTTT. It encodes CASQGISNQPQHF.